The clone carrying this T cell receptor beta chain came up many times. Its antigen is undetermined. Looked up from germline, CDR1 is LNHDA and CDR2 is SQIVND (reference sequence). The length of the CDR3 is 13 residues. Trimming took off 4 bases at V and 0 bases at J, with 6 bases between the two ends. The data were taken from a study of regulatory T cells in long-lasting Graves disease. iRepertoire HTBI primers and Arm-PCR of CDR3 regions built TCR beta libraries. TCRdb processed the multiplex PCR reads anew with MiXCR; each CDR3 protein has one entry. The repertoire holds 200,000 to 250,000 distinct CDR3 sequences, with approximately 16% as singletons. Time point meaning: newly diagnosed GD, antithyroid drugs for less than 3 months. Preparation of the TCR library used RNA extracted from PBMCs. Study results and limitations: When disease was persistent, TRBV28, TRBJ1-2 and TRBJ2-5 were the favored segments.

The sample consisted of peripheral blood mononuclear cells (PBMCs), taken at new diagnosis, from a patient treated with antithyroid drugs. The chain links TRBV19 to TRBJ1-2; D is ambiguous. This sequence was found in a female donor with Graves disease. The CDR3 nucleotides are TGTGCCAGTAGTAGGGGAGCTAACTATGGCTACACCTTC. It translates to CASSRGANYGYTF.